One and the same sample provided the 16 T cell receptor beta chains below, sequenced in a study of PD-1 blockade in classical Hodgkin lymphoma (dated by TCRdb to about 2020). Preparation of the library involved the immunoSEQ multiplex PCR assay. TCRdb stores this immuneACCESS table with in-frame sequences only. Part of the clones is absent; in the studies checked, under half of the shortfall reflects unresolved V genes, and no reason is known for the rest. Across this sample there are about 28,000 clones, with roughly three quarters seen only once. Clones ranked in the top ten supply around 26% of the sample. The time point label corresponds to: cycle 2 day 1 (C2D1) of nivolumab. Every trial patient had relapsed after autologous stem cell transplantation, and cohorts A, B and C differed in prior brentuximab vedotin exposure. Sequences were derived from peripheral blood mononuclear cells (PBMCs), sampled before the second cycle of nivolumab. The receptors stem from a human donor with classical Hodgkin lymphoma.

This chain connects TRBV19 to TRBJ2-5; D possibly uses TRBD1 or TRBD2 (6 bases each). This CDR3 has 17 amino acids. Trimming removed 3 bases at V and 1 base at J, with 18 bases between. Germline lookup yields CDR1 LNHDA and CDR2 SQIVND (reference sequence). The CDR3 bases are TGTGCCAGTAGTATCCGAAGCATCGGGGGCCGCCAAGAGACCCAGTACTTC. It codes for CASSIRSIGGRQETQYF. Full variable domain (rest looked up from reference TRBV19 and TRBJ2-5): DGGITQSPKYLFRKEGQNVTLSCEQNLNHDAMYWYRQDPGQGLRLIYYSQIVNDFQKGDIAEGYSVSREKKESFPLTVTSAQKNPTAFYLCASSIRSIGGRQETQYFGPGTRLLVL.

This chain connects TRBV6-5 to TRBJ1-2; 9 bases map to TRBD1. CDR1 is MNHEY and CDR2 is SVGAGI in the germline V gene. The CDR3 is made up of 14 amino acids. After removal of 5 bases from V and 6 bases from J, the junction contained 7 bases not matched to a gene. The CDR3 sequence is CASSLWGQGNGYTF. CDR3 coding DNA: TGTGCCAGCAGTCTATGGGGACAGGGAAATGGCTACACCTTC.

The V call is TRBV7-2, the J call TRBJ2-2; D gene unclear. The CDR3 covers 16 residues. Germline-derived CDR1 and CDR2 are SGHTA and FQGNSA. V lost 1 base and J 2 bases, leaving 11 bases between the germline ends. The CDR3 coding sequence is TGTGCCAGCAGCTTAGACTCGGCACTTAACACCGGGGAGCTGTTTTTT. Its protein is CASSLDSALNTGELFF.

This clone was observed a few times. The rearrangement joins TRBV5-1 to TRBJ2-3, with 13 bases identical to TRBD2. V was pared by 1 base and J by 5 bases, with 4 bases of the junction left unmatched. The length of the CDR3 is 16 residues. From germline, CDR1 is SGHRS and CDR2 YFSETQ. The CDR3 loop is CASSLPGLAGEDTQYF. The CDR3 DNA reads TGCGCCAGCAGCTTGCCTGGACTAGCGGGAGAAGATACGCAGTATTTT.

This clone is termed medium-sized. The V gene is TRBV4-3, the J gene TRBJ1-3, with a weak D call TRBD1 (5 bases). CDR1 is LGHNA, CDR2 YSLEER, per germline. Trimming shortened V by 3 bases and J by 0 bases, and 15 bases separated the two germline ends. The CDR3 totals 17 residues. CDR3: CASSQASTGGSGNTIYF. CDR3 DNA: TGCGCCAGCAGCCAGGCCAGTACAGGCGGCTCTGGAAACACCATATATTTT.

This clone was recorded a few times. The V and J genes are TRBV19 and TRBJ1-2, with D possibly TRBD1 on 6 matching bases. V was trimmed by 1 base and J by 2 bases, leaving 20 bases between them. The germline gives CDR1 LNHDA, CDR2 SQIVND (reference sequence). The CDR3 spans 18 residues. In DNA, the CDR3 is TGTGCCAGTAGTATAGGGGTTGGCGGGGGCTACTTCAACTATGGCTACACCTTC. Encoded protein: CASSIGVGGGYFNYGYTF.

This chain uses TRBV4-3 with TRBJ1-6, with D possibly being TRBD1 (5 bases). The CDR3 runs 17 residues. Germline V gene data show CDR1 as LGHNA and CDR2 as YSLEER. V lost 0 bases to trimming and J lost 4 bases, with 13 bases between them. This chain's CDR3 is CASSQEIGGAYNSPLHF. CDR3 nucleotide sequence: TGCGCCAGCAGCCAAGAAATAGGAGGGGCTTATAATTCACCCCTCCACTTT.

This sequence joins TRBV28 and TRBJ1-1; D might be TRBD1 (6 bases). The V end lost 4 bases, the J end lost 2 bases, and 17 bases lay between the germline ends. The germline CDR1 and CDR2 sequences are MDHEN and SYDVKM. This CDR3 comprises 16 residues. CDR3 sequence reads: CASSSPRAGVNTEAFF. The CDR3 region has the DNA TGTGCCAGCAGTTCTCCGAGGGCAGGGGTAAACACTGAAGCTTTCTTT.

This chain connects TRBV19 to TRBJ2-7; 10 bases match TRBD2. CDR3 length: 15 residues. The V gene end was trimmed by 4 bases and the J gene end by 5 bases; junction bases not matched to a gene: 8. Germline values: CDR1 LNHDA, CDR2 SQIVND (reference sequence). The CDR3 DNA reads TGTGCCAGTAGTACCCTAGCGGGAGTACCCGACGAGCAGTACTTC. This gives the protein CASSTLAGVPDEQYF. The full variable domain, its missing parts supplied by reference TRBV19 and TRBJ2-7, is DGGITQSPKYLFRKEGQNVTLSCEQNLNHDAMYWYRQDPGQGLRLIYYSQIVNDFQKGDIAEGYSVSREKKESFPLTVTSAQKNPTAFYLCASSTLAGVPDEQYFGPGTRLTVT.

This clone was recorded a few times. The chain combines TRBV28 with TRBJ1-1; weak D call: TRBD1 (6 bases). With 6 bases removed from V and 9 bases from J, the gap between germline ends came to 14 bases. Germline values: CDR1 MDHEN, CDR2 SYDVKM. The length of the CDR3 is 12 residues. CDR3 region: CASRQQGGKAFF. The CDR3 DNA reads TGTGCCAGCAGACAACAGGGAGGTAAAGCTTTCTTT. Full variable domain (remainder filled in from reference TRBV28 and TRBJ1-1): DVKVTQSSRYLVKRTGEKVFLECVQDMDHENMFWYRQDPGLGLRLIYFSYDVKMKEKGDIPEGYSVSREKKERFSLILESASTNQTSMYLCASRQQGGKAFFGQGTRLTVV.

This clone was counted between two and nine times. The chain links TRBV6-5 to TRBJ1-1, with a possible D match to TRBD1 (6 bases). This CDR3 spans 15 amino acids. Per the germline V gene, CDR1 is MNHEY and CDR2 is SVGAGI. Trimming removed 0 bases from V and 1 base from J, with 9 bases in between. CDR3 DNA: TGTGCCAGCAGTTACTCAAGCAGGGGGAACACTGAAGCTTTCTTT. It codes for CASSYSSRGNTEAFF.

J is TRBJ2-4 and V is TRBV19, with unresolved D. The germline CDR1 and CDR2 sequences are LNHDA and SQIVND (reference sequence). The CDR3 has 16 amino acids. Trimming removed 4 bases from V and 4 bases from J, with 17 bases in between. DNA for the CDR3: TGTGCCAGTAGTACCAATAGGGTTGTGGGAAAAAACATTCAGTACTTC. It specifies CASSTNRVVGKNIQYF.

This chain uses TRBV19 with TRBJ1-1; tentatively, D is TRBD1 (6 bases). The length of the CDR3 is 14 residues. Germline-derived CDR1 and CDR2 are LNHDA and SQIVND (reference sequence). The V end lost 5 bases, the J end lost 1 base, and 11 bases lay between the germline ends. As DNA, the CDR3 is TGTGCCAGTAGTCTATTACAGGGGAACACTGAAGCTTTCTTT. It encodes CASSLLQGNTEAFF. Filled out from reference TRBV19 and TRBJ1-1, the complete variable domain reads DGGITQSPKYLFRKEGQNVTLSCEQNLNHDAMYWYRQDPGQGLRLIYYSQIVNDFQKGDIAEGYSVSREKKESFPLTVTSAQKNPTAFYLCASSLLQGNTEAFFGQGTRLTVV.

This clone was detected a few times. The chain recombines TRBV28 with TRBJ1-1; D not resolved. This CDR3 has 14 residues. The ends were cut back, 3 bases at V and 0 bases at J, with 8 bases in the middle. CDR1 is MDHEN and CDR2 is SYDVKM in the germline V gene. The CDR3 DNA sequence: TGTGCCAGCAGTTTGTTCCGTATGAACACTGAAGCTTTCTTT. Amino acids: CASSLFRMNTEAFF.

The chain recombines TRBV19 with TRBJ1-1; TRBD1 might be the D (5 bases). This CDR3 is 11 amino acids long. CDR1 is LNHDA and CDR2 is SQIVND in the germline V gene (reference sequence). Trimming removed 10 bases at V and 6 bases at J, with 12 bases between. In DNA, the CDR3 is TGTGCCACCCGAGGGGCAGCTGAAGCTTTCTTT. Its translation is CATRGAAEAFF.

The chain employs TRBV2 and TRBJ1-5; D uncertain. Germline V gene data show CDR1 as SNHLY and CDR2 as FYNNEI. Trimming pared 7 bases from V and 0 bases from J, leaving 10 bases between. The CDR3 contains 14 residues. The CDR3 loop is CASKNTISNQPQHF. The CDR3 DNA sequence: TGTGCCAGCAAGAACACCATTAGCAATCAGCCCCAGCATTTT.